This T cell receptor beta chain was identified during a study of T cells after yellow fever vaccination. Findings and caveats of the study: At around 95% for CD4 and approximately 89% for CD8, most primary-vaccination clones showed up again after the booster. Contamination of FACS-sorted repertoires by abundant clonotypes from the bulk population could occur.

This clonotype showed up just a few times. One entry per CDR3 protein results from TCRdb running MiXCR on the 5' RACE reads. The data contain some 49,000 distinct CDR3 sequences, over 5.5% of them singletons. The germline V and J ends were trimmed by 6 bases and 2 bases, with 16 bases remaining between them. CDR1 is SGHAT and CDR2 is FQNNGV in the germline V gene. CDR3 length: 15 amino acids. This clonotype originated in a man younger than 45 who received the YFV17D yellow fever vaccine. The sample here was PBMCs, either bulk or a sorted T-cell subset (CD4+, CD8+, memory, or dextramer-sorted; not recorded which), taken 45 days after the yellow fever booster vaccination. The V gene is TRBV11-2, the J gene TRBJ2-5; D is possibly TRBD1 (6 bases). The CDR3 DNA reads TGTGCCAGCAGTCCAAACAGGGCTAGGCAAGAGACCCAGTACTTC. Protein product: CASSPNRARQETQYF.